This T cell receptor beta chain originates from a study of vaccination effects on CD4 cells after COVID-19 (dated by TCRdb to 2022 to 2024). Concerning the study at large: Two doses of either the BNT162b2 or the mRNA-1273 mRNA SARS-CoV-2 vaccine were administered to participants. In both COVID-19 convalescent patients and infection-naive vaccine recipients, the study compared SARS-CoV-2 spike-specific CD4+ TCR repertoires from before mRNA vaccination with those from after it. Altogether, some 11 COVID-19 convalescent patients and a handful of SARS-CoV-2-naive healthy vaccine recipients made up the full study. Cultures from other donors in the study were sequenced with the Oncomine TCR Beta short-read assay on an Illumina iSeq 100.

The library was made by the immunoSEQ multiplex PCR assay. DNA from the cultured and isolated CD4+ T cells underwent TCR beta CDR3 sequencing. Turning to the authors' computational methods: Non-productive TCR sequences were removed, reads were trimmed to the CDR3 region, and CDR3s of at least 7 amino acids were retained. The MANAFEST web app was used to pick out antigen-specific clonotypes by comparing their expansion in peptide wells with that in reference cultures. For clones to be considered positive, expansion at FDR<0.05 versus reference and all other wells, an odds ratio above 5, and a frequency above 0.1% in two replicate wells were required. A clonotype was called cross-reactive if it was significantly expanded both in SARS-CoV-2 spike wells and in at least one common cold coronavirus spike condition. Using the stringdist R package, CDR3 similarity was measured by Levenshtein distance, and unrooted trees were constructed with ape in R 3.6.1. Drawn from immuneACCESS, this table holds only the in-frame rearrangements with V and J called that TCRdb kept. Clones are partly lost; checked studies trace under half to an unresolved V gene and leave the rest unexplained. The DNA was the basis for D and trimming; V, J and clone size are from that table. The sample table records nearly 35,000 clones; 55% to 85% of these occur just once. 27% of the sample goes to the ten largest clones.

Remarks on this clone: Its specific antigen is unknown. No base quality information exists; no much larger clone differs at one position.

The V and J ends are trimmed by 2 bases and 8 bases, leaving 8 bases between them. According to the germline V gene (reference sequence), CDR1 reads GTSNPN and CDR2 reads SVGIG. The CDR3 spans 11 residues, from the cysteine through the phenylalanine. Only the CDR3 region is kept as DNA, spanning 33 bases read in frame from base 1. Here is what the overall study found, with its caveats: Clones induced by infection and clones induced by vaccination both contracted markedly at late timepoints after vaccination, which fits with T cell responses waning over time. Among healthy vaccine recipients, nearly all vaccine-induced clones were SARS-CoV-2 mono-reactive, and only 1 of 255 was cross-reactive with common cold coronaviruses. Only a small number of convalescent patients were included, and no early post-infection timepoints were available, which limited the study.

In the ViraFEST assay, PBMC were stimulated with viral peptide pools, and antigen-specific CD4+ T cell clonotypes were then identified by expansion using TCR sequencing. After around ten days of culture, CD4+ T cells were isolated with the EasySep CD4+ T cell isolation kit. Negative nucleocapsid antibody results before and after vaccination confirmed that the healthy vaccine recipients had no prior SARS-CoV-2 infection. Under 2.5 million PBMC per well were cultured with 10 ug/ml peptides in IMDM containing roughly 5% human AB serum, about 9.7 IU/ml IL-2 and gentamicin. Half of the culture medium was replaced with fresh IL-2-containing medium on days 3 and 7. Unless noted otherwise, every peptide stimulation condition was cultured in triplicate wells. Using Ficoll-Paque Plus gradient centrifugation, PBMC were separated from whole blood and then either used fresh or cryopreserved at -140C. The overlapping peptide pools covered the spike proteins of SARS-CoV-2 and of the common cold coronaviruses HCoV-NL63, HCoV-OC43 and HCoV-229E. The QIAamp micro DNA kit was used to extract genomic DNA from the cultured CD4+ T cells.

The sequences come from CD4+ T cells from PBMCs cultured with HCoV-OC43 spike peptides, collected before COVID-19 vaccination. This sample's cell subset or site label indicates: HCoV-OC43 spike overlapping peptide pool stimulation. The sequence came from a human donor who received a COVID-19 vaccine. Rearrangement joined TRBV30 to TRBJ2-3, and possibly TRBD2, on 5 matching bases. The DNA is TGTGCCTGGAGTCGGGCGGGTACGCAGTATTTT. Translated, this is CAWSRAGTQYF. Full variable domain (CDR3 extended with the reference TRBV30 and TRBJ2-3 proteins): SQTIHQWPATLVQPVGSPLSLECTVEGTSNPNLYWYRQAAGRGLQLLFYSVGIGQISSEVPQNLSASRPQDRQFILSSKKLLLSDSGFYLCAWSRAGTQYFGPGTRLTVL.